The clone carrying this T cell receptor (beta chain) was observed once. CDR1 is MDHEN, CDR2 SYDVKM, per germline. The CDR3 has 14 residues. After removal of 6 bases from V and 10 bases from J, the junction contained 10 bases not matched to a gene. The source of the sample is a study of OX40 agonist ivuxolimab in advanced cancers. For the study at large: One patient with hepatocellular carcinoma and two with cutaneous melanoma, three in all, had partial responses.

This table comes from immunoSEQ multiplex PCR, and its TCRdb copy is limited to in-frame clones, with some not included. The sample gives approximately 71,000 clones, nearly 85% of which show up once; about 11% is in the top ten. The rearrangement links TRBV28 to TRBJ2-1; 9 bases line up with TRBD1. Sequencing was performed on CD4+ or CD8+ T cells sorted from blood, taken in a trial of the OX40 agonist ivuxolimab. This TCR was sampled from an adult with an advanced solid tumor such as melanoma, head and neck, liver or kidney cancer. The CDR3 sequence is CASSLRTGVREQFF. The CDR3 nucleotides read TGTGCCAGCAGCCTCCGGACAGGGGTCAGGGAGCAGTTCTTC.